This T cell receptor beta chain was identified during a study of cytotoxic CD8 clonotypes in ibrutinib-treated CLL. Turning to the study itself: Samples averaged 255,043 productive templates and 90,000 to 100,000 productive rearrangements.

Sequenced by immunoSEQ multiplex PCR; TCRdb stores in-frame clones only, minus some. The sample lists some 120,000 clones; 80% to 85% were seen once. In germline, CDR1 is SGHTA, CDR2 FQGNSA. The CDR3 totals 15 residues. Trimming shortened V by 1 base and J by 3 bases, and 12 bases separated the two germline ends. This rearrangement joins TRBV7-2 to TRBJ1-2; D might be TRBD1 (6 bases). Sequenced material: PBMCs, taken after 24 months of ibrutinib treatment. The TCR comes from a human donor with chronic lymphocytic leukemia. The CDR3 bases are TGTGCCAGCAGCTTAGGGGGGCGGGCGGACTATGGCTACACCTTC. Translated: CASSLGGRADYGYTF.